Each of the 8 T cell receptor beta chains below was sequenced from the same sample in a study of cytomegalovirus exposure and HLA in healthy donors. Primers: 60 Vbeta forward and 13 Jbeta reverse. Libraries were prepared by immunoSEQ multiplex PCR; TCRdb keeps only in-frame clonotypes and omits some of them. The sample includes 80,000 to 100,000 clones, under 85% seen only once; the top ten take approximately 9.9%. The specimen was PBMCs. The receptor source for this set is a man younger than 30 in good health and CMV-seropositive.

The genes are TRBV6-5 and TRBJ2-1; 10 bases map to TRBD2. Unmatched junction bases numbered 10, after V lost 2 bases and J lost 9 bases. The V gene's germline CDR1 is MNHEY and CDR2 SVGAGI. The CDR3 has 16 residues. This CDR3 reads CASSYLGTSAPLEQFF. The CDR3 DNA follows: TGTGCCAGCAGTTACCTTGGGACTAGCGCCCCTCTTGAGCAGTTCTTC.

The gene calls are TRBV28 and TRBJ2-5; 7 positions match TRBD1. This CDR3 comprises 14 residues. CDR1 is MDHEN, CDR2 SYDVKM, per germline. J was trimmed by 4 bases and V by 4 bases; bases with no gene match: 6. CDR3 sequence reads: CASSSQTGRETQYF. The CDR3 DNA reads as TGTGCCAGCAGTTCCCAGACAGGGAGAGAGACCCAGTACTTC.

The chain combines TRBV6-1 with TRBJ1-5; 9 positions match TRBD1. CDR1 and CDR2 (germline): MNHNS, SASEGT. The CDR3 loop spans 15 amino acids. Losses at the gene ends were 6 bases for V and 7 bases for J; bases not matched to a gene: 10. CDR3 loop: CASSPPGQGNQPQHF. In DNA form, the CDR3 reads TGTGCCAGCAGCCCACCGGGACAGGGAAACCAGCCCCAGCATTTT.

The V and J genes are TRBV27 and TRBJ1-5; no clear D. The CDR3 loop spans 13 amino acids. Deletions cut 2 bases from V and 9 bases from J, with 11 bases between. The germline gives CDR1 MNHEY, CDR2 SMNVEV (reference sequence). The CDR3 loop reads CASSLSSGSPQHF. The CDR3 DNA sequence: TGTGCCAGCAGTTTAAGTTCGGGGTCGCCCCAGCATTTT.

This chain uses TRBV19 with TRBJ1-2, with unresolved D. Trimming pared 6 bases from V and 1 base from J, leaving 12 bases between. CDR3 length: 14 amino acids. CDR1 is LNHDA, CDR2 SQIVND, per germline (reference sequence). CDR3 coding DNA: TGTGCCAGTAGCGCCGCGGGGAATAACTATGGCTACACCTTC. Protein product: CASSAAGNNYGYTF.

To note about this clone: This is likely a read error, given that the CDR3 carries no conserved phenylalanine or tryptophan at its end. The chain links TRBV28 to TRBJ1-1; D remains unclear. There are 14 residues in the CDR3. Germline V gives CDR1 MDHEN, CDR2 SYDVKM. Trimming removed 10 bases from V and 6 bases from J, with 21 bases in between. The CDR3 sequence: CAILPLSGSPEAFV. The CDR3 DNA sequence: TGTGCCATCCTTCCTCTATCGGGATCCCCTGAAGCTTTCGTT.

The rearrangement joins TRBV5-6 to TRBJ1-5; D possibly corresponds to TRBD1 (5 bases). Germline CDR1 reads SGHDT; CDR2 reads YYEEEE. This CDR3 contains 15 residues. V was shortened by 1 base and J by 4 bases, with 12 bases between the two germline ends. CDR3 amino acids: CASSLRGGRNQPQHF. For the CDR3, the DNA is TGTGCCAGCAGCTTGCGCGGGGGAAGAAATCAGCCCCAGCATTTT.

This clone turned up a few times. V and J are TRBV14 and TRBJ1-4; D is undetermined. The CDR3 contains 15 residues. The germline V and J ends were trimmed by 4 bases and 3 bases, with 12 bases remaining between them. The V gene's germline CDR1 is SGHDN and CDR2 FVKESK. In DNA, the CDR3 is TGTGCCAGCAGCCCGCGACCGGGAGCTAATGAAAAACTGTTTTTT. Translating it yields CASSPRPGANEKLFF.